This TCR beta chain was captured by sequencing in a study of blood T cell repertoires in COVID-19. Study background: Acute and convalescent COVID-19 samples came from the United States, Italy and Spain. Sources were T cells, B-cell-depleted T cells, or PBMCs; the material itself was cDNA or gDNA.

As processed by the authors: Cell counts per sample came from amplifying reference gene primers. Generated by immunoSEQ multiplex PCR, the TCRdb table keeps only in-frame clones and is missing some. V, J and clone size are those of that table, while D and trimming were read from the DNA. This table holds 100,000 to 150,000 clones, about 80% found once. Germline trimming cut 5 bases from V and 1 base from J; bases unmatched to any gene: 2. CDR1 and CDR2 (germline): SGHTA, FQGNSA. The CDR3 runs 14 residues. The J gene is TRBJ1-1, the V gene TRBV7-2; 9 bases agree with TRBD1. This clonotype originated in a woman between 50 and 59 years old with acute or convalescent COVID-19. Sequencing input: peripheral blood. CDR3 residues: CASSQGQGNTEAFF. CDR3 coding DNA: TGTGCCAGCAGCCAGGGACAGGGGAACACTGAAGCTTTCTTT.